This T cell receptor beta chain stems from a study of T cell changes during pregnancy in multiple sclerosis. TCRdb keeps only in-frame clones here, not all; method: immunoSEQ multiplex PCR. There are tens of thousands of clones in the sample; approximately 90% occur only once, and approximately 2% lies in the top ten. This specimen was peripheral blood, taken in the second trimester of pregnancy. The TCR sequence derives from a female donor in good health, enrolled as a control in a pregnancy study.

The CDR3 sequence: CASILHRAATEAFF. The CDR3 DNA reads TGTGCCAGCATTCTCCACAGGGCGGCGACTGAAGCTTTCTTT. This chain uses TRBV7-2 with TRBJ1-1; D is possibly TRBD1 (6 bases). The CDR3 consists of 14 residues. CDR1 and CDR2 from the germline V gene are SGHTA and FQGNSA. V was shortened by 7 bases and J by 5 bases, with 17 bases between the two germline ends.